This TCR beta chain was sequenced during a study of beta chain features in type 1 diabetes. Turning to the study itself: Patients and healthy donors were similar in age, gender and cell yields.

Via CD45RO/CCR7/CD25/CD127/CD95/CD27, cells of the CD4+ naive, central memory, regulatory and stem cell-like memory subsets were sorted. Per the germline V gene, CDR1 is MNHNS and CDR2 is SASEGT. The CDR3 has 14 amino acids. Expressed TCRB transcripts were sequenced after all isolated RNA was converted to cDNA. Some clones are missing from TCRdb's copy, which holds only in-frame ones; the method was immunoSEQ multiplex PCR. The sample lists over 40,000 clones, 65% to 70% occurring once. Broader study findings: Type 1 diabetes patients had TCRB CDR3s that were shorter (moderately but significantly so) in all four CD4+ subsets. Short templates might get an advantage during PCR, and this would be equal in patients and controls.

On this clone: Antigen: not known.

The source material was Tregs from blood. This receptor was obtained from a woman between 18 and 30 years old with type 1 diabetes. This chain joins TRBV6-1 and TRBJ2-5, with 11 nucleotides matching TRBD1. TRBJ2-7 explains the end of the DNA better; the J call may be wrong. The CDR3 DNA follows: TGTGCCAGCAGCCGGGGACAGGGGGAAAACGAGCAGTACTTC. Its protein product is CASSRGQGENEQYF.